One and the same sample provided the 10 T cell receptor beta chains below, sequenced in a study of CD4 T cell repertoires in COVID-19. Here immunoSEQ multiplex PCR was the method, and the copy in TCRdb shows in-frame clones only, minus some. The sample holds around 1,700 clones, approximately 15% seen once. For these receptors, no antigen is known. The sequencing here drew on memory CD4+ T cells, cultured in vitro, taken after recovery from COVID-19. Receptors were obtained from a human donor who had COVID-19.

In this sample, this clone is large. The J gene is TRBJ2-7, the V gene TRBV6-2 or TRBV6-3; 8 bases agree with TRBD1. CDR1 is MNHEY, CDR2 SVGEGT, per germline. This CDR3 is built from 14 residues. V shed 2 bases, J shed 7 bases, and the junction held 7 bases outside the gene matches. The CDR3: CASSYRQGAREQYF. For the CDR3, the DNA is TGTGCCAGCAGTTACAGGCAGGGGGCGCGTGAGCAGTACTTC.

This clone qualifies as medium-sized. The CDR3 DNA reads as TGTGCCAGCAGCTCGGACAGGGGGCCTTCCGAGCAGTACTTC. Translated: CASSSDRGPSEQYF. The chain is built from TRBV7-8 and TRBJ2-7, with 11 bases aligning to TRBD1. Trimming cost V 4 bases and J 6 bases; bases outside gene matches: 5. Germline CDR1 is SGHVS and CDR2 is FQNEAQ. CDR3 length: 14 residues.

This clone is labeled medium-sized. Other DNA variants within this sample encode the same CDR3. The gene calls are TRBV6-5 and TRBJ2-2, with D perhaps matching TRBD1 or TRBD2 (6 bases each). V was clipped by 2 bases and J by 5 bases, with 9 bases between them. Per germline, CDR1 MNHEY and CDR2 SVGAGI. The length of the CDR3 is 14 residues. Here the CDR3 DNA reads TGTGCCAGCAGTTACAGAGGGGGGACCGGGGAGCTGTTTTTT. This codes for CASSYRGGTGELFF.

This clone is medium-sized. V gene TRBV5-1 combines with J gene TRBJ1-1, with D possibly TRBD1 on 5 matching bases. V shed 4 bases and J shed 11 bases, with 12 bases lying between them. CDR3 length: 11 amino acids. CDR1 and CDR2 (germline): SGHRS, YFSETQ. The CDR3 loop reads CASSLGHQAFF. The CDR3, as DNA: TGCGCCAGCAGCCTTGGACATCAGGCTTTCTTT.

This chain connects TRBV18 to TRBJ1-6; D gene unclear. CDR1 KGHSH and CDR2 LQKENI come from the germline V gene. This CDR3 has 14 amino acids. V was clipped by 4 bases and J by 7 bases, with 11 bases between them. The CDR3 DNA is TGTGCCAGCTCACAGGGAAGAAGAAATTCACCCCTCCACTTT. It codes for CASSQGRRNSPLHF.

This clone has only a few counts. CDR3 protein: CASSLIRTAETQYF. The CDR3 DNA reads as TGTGCCAGCAGCTTAATCCGGACGGCAGAGACCCAGTACTTC. The gene calls are TRBV11-2 and TRBJ2-5; D gene ambiguous. The CDR3 has 14 amino acids. The V and J ends lost 2 bases and 4 bases respectively, with 11 bases between them. CDR1 is SGHAT and CDR2 is FQNNGV in the germline V gene.

This clone is deemed medium-sized. The J gene is TRBJ1-2, the V gene TRBV6-1, with D uncertain. Between the trimmed V and J ends, which lost 2 bases and 8 bases, there was a span of 12 bases. The CDR3 spans 13 residues. Germline CDR1 MNHNS, CDR2 SASEGT. The CDR3 region is CASSERGSWGYTF. The CDR3 region has the DNA TGTGCCAGCAGTGAACGAGGGTCATGGGGCTACACCTTC.

The CDR3 DNA is TGTGCCAGCAGTTTAGCGCTGAGGGGTACGCAGTATTTT. Amino acid sequence: CASSLALRGTQYF. J is TRBJ2-3 and V is TRBV12-3 or TRBV12-4; either TRBD1 or TRBD2 may supply D (5 bases each). CDR3 length: 13 residues. Deletions cut 0 bases from V and 8 bases from J, with 9 bases between.

This clone counts as medium-sized. This chain joins TRBV19 and TRBJ2-7; D gene unclear. The CDR3 sequence is 13 residues long. The germline gives CDR1 LNHDA, CDR2 SQIVND (reference sequence). Trimming took off 5 bases at V and 2 bases at J, with 10 bases between the two ends. The CDR3 region has the DNA TGTGCCAGTAGTCCTGGGGTACCCTACGAGCAGTACTTC. Translation gives CASSPGVPYEQYF.

The chain carries TRBV7-8 and TRBJ1-5, with TRBD1 matching 7 bases. This CDR3 region has 18 residues. The germline CDR1 and CDR2 sequences are SGHVS and FQNEAQ. J gave up 3 bases and V 1 base, and 12 bases lay outside the gene matches. CDR3 sequence: CASSLVGRGFNNNQPQHF. In DNA form, the CDR3 reads TGTGCCAGCAGCTTAGTGGGCAGGGGGTTCAATAACAATCAGCCCCAGCATTTT.